This TCR beta chain emerged from a study of T cells in Graves' hyperthyroidism and ophthalmopathy (dated by TCRdb to about 2019). About the investigation overall: Peripheral blood was sampled at the time of initial diagnosis, prior to any treatment. Once sampling was done, hyperthyroidism patients were given methimazole at a starting dose of 30 mg daily, whereas ophthalmopathy patients were given high-dose intravenous methylprednisolone. Prospective prediction of ophthalmopathy was tested in an independent validation cohort of 18 to 20 hyperthyroidism patients and 15 to 17 patients who later progressed to ophthalmopathy. The study also compared thyroid tissue and blood T-cell repertoires from about six Graves' hyperthyroidism patients. The roughly 100 discovery patients were randomly divided into training and test sets at a 7:3 ratio. To identify distinguishing TCR V-J signatures, a discovery cohort of roughly 100 patients was used, comprising 43 with Graves' ophthalmopathy and around 60 with stable Graves' hyperthyroidism. The paper describes TCR Vbeta CDR3 sequencing of more than 120 peripheral blood samples, made up of under 50 ophthalmopathy patients, more than 70 hyperthyroidism patients and roughly 17 progressor patients.

This clonotype was observed a single time. The antigen it binds to is not known. The junction shows a germline mismatch at one end, possibly a read error. In the ophthalmopathy patients, disease was moderately to severely active, with a Clinical Activity Score of 3 or more, a NOSPECS grade of 4 or more, and a duration of less than 3 months. Exclusion was applied to patients with uncontrolled infections, other autoimmune diseases, pregnancy or lactation. Clinical symptoms, serum thyroxine and TRAb, thyroid ultrasound, and orbital computed tomography formed the basis for the diagnoses. Ficoll-Paque density gradient centrifugation was used to isolate PBMCs from around 10 ml of fresh peripheral blood. Total RNA was extracted with Trizol reagent, and quality was checked on an Agilent 2100 Bioanalyzer. CDR1 and CDR2 (MNHEY, SVGEGT) derive from the germline V gene. Measured from the cysteine to the phenylalanine, the CDR3 is 11 residues long. Just the 33-base CDR3 DNA is kept, in frame starting at base 1.

The TCR beta CDR3 regions were amplified from RNA transcripts. A first-round RT-PCR of the TCR CDR3 used the HTBI primer set with the Qiagen OneStep RT-PCR kit. Libraries were constructed in a second round of multiplex PCR, after which size selection and purification were carried out. Libraries were sequenced paired-end with 100 bp reads on an Illumina HiSeq2000. Processing in the source paper ran as follows. SOAPnuke was used to process the raw data, throwing out any read that contained adapters or uncalled bases, had a mean Phred below 15, or lacked an exact constant-primer or identifier match. COPE v1.2.5 was used to merge the high-quality paired reads, and each unique nucleotide sequence was defined as a clonotype. Clonotypes were aligned to IMGT TRBV, TRBD and TRBJ reference segments using MiTCR v1.1. Analysis was restricted to V-J combinations with a frequency above 0.0001, which covered 99.2% of repertoires. The TCS score was defined as F50 (clonal expansion) divided by E x V (chaos), with BLOSUM62-based TCRdist calculated between CDR3 peptides within each V-J. Welch's t-statistics and random forest reduced around 510 V-J features to 10 to 15, which were used in a naive Bayes classifier (R e1071). TCRdb ran its own pipeline on the public reads, namely fastp trimming at Q25 and MiXCR clone calling, and kept in-frame beta chains. One record per CDR3 amino acid sequence lists the most common genes and DNA. The V and J calls reflect TCRdb's pipeline rather than the authors' work. The sample table contains 490,000 or so distinct CDR3 sequences; only one count was recorded for just under 20% of them. Around 50% of the sample is in the top ten clones.

The paper as a whole reports these results and caveats: Ophthalmopathy was separated from stable hyperthyroidism by a 13 V-J signature model, with about 86% sensitivity and roughly 84% specificity obtained in cross-validation and 80%/75% obtained in testing. No statistical method was used to set the sample size in advance, and investigators knew the group allocation. During validation, the model predicted progression to ophthalmopathy a median of roughly six months ahead of onset, with roughly 65% sensitivity and 72.22% specificity. Blood samples also contained most of the expanded thyroid clonotypes (frequency above 0.001), which suggests that blood repertoires may reflect thyroid immune responses.

The clonotype originates from a man between 35 and 55 years old with Graves' ophthalmopathy. This chain is built from TRBV6-2 or TRBV6-3 and TRBJ1-4, with no reliable assignment of the D segment. Sequencing used blood. The DNA is as follows: TGTGCCACCAGTTCTCTCAGAAAACTGTTTTTT. This encodes CATSSLRKLFF.